Below are 20 T cell receptor beta chains sequenced from a single sample in a study of regulatory T cells in long-lasting Graves disease. Building the TCR beta libraries relied on iRepertoire HTBI primers, and CDR3 regions underwent Arm-PCR. TCRdb re-called the multiplex PCR reads through MiXCR, storing one row per CDR3 protein. Of 200,000 to 250,000 distinct CDR3 sequences in the sample, just over 20% were seen once. Time point of the sample: newly diagnosed GD, antithyroid drugs for less than 3 months. PBMC-derived RNA was used for the TCR library. The sequencing used peripheral blood mononuclear cells (PBMCs), collected at new diagnosis, from a patient treated with antithyroid drugs. The receptor source for this set is a female donor with Graves disease.

Many counts were recorded for this clonotype. The gene calls are TRBV12-3 or TRBV12-4 and TRBJ2-5, with D perhaps matching TRBD1 (6 bases). The CDR3 sequence is 14 residues long. Trimming cost V 6 bases and J 2 bases, with 13 bases left between them. The CDR3 here is CASRDNRAQETQYF. CDR3 DNA sequence: TGTGCCAGCAGAGATAACAGGGCACAAGAGACCCAGTACTTC.

This clonotype was counted ten times or more. This chain connects TRBV6-1 to TRBJ1-1, with TRBD1 identical over 10 bases. The CDR3 consists of 12 residues. The V gene's germline CDR1 is MNHNS and CDR2 SASEGT. With 8 bases clipped from V and 3 bases from J, the junction kept 0 bases outside the gene matches. CDR3 DNA: TGTGCCAGCGACAGGGGGCACACTGAAGCTTTCTTT. Its translation: CASDRGHTEAFF.

The sample holds many counts of this clonotype. The J gene is TRBJ2-1, the V gene TRBV4-3, with D hard to call. The CDR3 runs 14 residues. V was shortened by 4 bases and J by 0 bases, with 7 bases between the two germline ends. Germline V gene data show CDR1 as LGHNA and CDR2 as YSLEER. CDR3 region: CASSPDNSYNEQFF. DNA for the CDR3: TGCGCCAGCAGCCCCGACAACTCCTACAATGAGCAGTTCTTC.

This clonotype was observed at least ten times. This chain connects TRBV5-1 to TRBJ2-7; 10 nucleotides match TRBD1. J lost 9 bases, V lost 6 bases, and 12 bases had no gene match. The CDR3 runs 14 residues. CDR1 is SGHRS, CDR2 YFSETQ, per germline. CDR3 DNA: TGCGCCAGCACCCCGGGCGGACAGGGGGGCAGGCAGTACTTC. Its translation is CASTPGGQGGRQYF.

There are a few counts of this clonotype. J is TRBJ1-4 and V is TRBV25-1, with unresolved D. The V gene's germline CDR1 is MGHDK and CDR2 SYGVNS. V was pared by 4 bases and J by 0 bases, with 12 bases between. The CDR3 totals 16 residues. CDR3 residues: CASSARFDATNEKLFF. DNA of the CDR3: TGTGCCAGCAGTGCCCGGTTCGATGCAACTAATGAAAAACTGTTTTTT.

This chain uses TRBV5-1 with TRBJ2-3; the D is unclear. The CDR3 has 15 amino acids. Looked up from germline, CDR1 is SGHRS and CDR2 is YFSETQ. Trimming cost V 0 bases and J 0 bases, with 8 bases left between them. The CDR3 spells CASSLEDPSTDTQYF. CDR3 sequence (DNA): TGCGCCAGCAGCTTGGAGGATCCGAGCACAGATACGCAGTATTTT. The complete variable domain, with remaining parts taken from reference TRBV5-1 and TRBJ2-3, reads KAGVTQTPRYLIKTRGQQVTLSCSPISGHRSVSWYQQTPGQGLQFLFEYFSETQRNKGNFPGRFSGRQFSNSRSEMNVSTLELGDSALYLCASSLEDPSTDTQYFGPGTRLTVL.

Remarks on this clonotype: A far larger clone is just one base off, so this is likely a read error. V gene TRBV6-2 or TRBV6-3 combines with J gene TRBJ2-1; D is unresolved. Germline CDR1 MNHEY, CDR2 SVGEGT. This CDR3 is built from 13 residues. This chain's CDR3 is CASNQISHNEQFF. CDR3 sequence (DNA): TGTGCCAGCAACCAGATCTCCCACAATGAGCAGTTCTTC.

This clonotype occurred many times. The chain is built from TRBV2 and TRBJ1-3; D might be TRBD1 (5 bases). V dropped 0 bases and J dropped 2 bases, with 8 bases sitting between them. Per the germline V gene, CDR1 is SNHLY and CDR2 is FYNNEI. The CDR3 is 15 residues long. This CDR3 is CASSEAKGAGNTIYF. In nucleotides, the CDR3 is TGTGCCAGCAGTGAAGCTAAAGGGGCTGGAAACACCATATATTTT.

This clonotype was observed at least ten times. The chain links TRBV15 to TRBJ2-5; 9 bases line up with TRBD1. The germline gives CDR1 LNHNV, CDR2 YYDKDF (reference sequence). With V trimmed by 1 base and J by 4 bases, 1 base remained unmatched. This CDR3 comprises 14 residues. The CDR3 DNA reads TGTGCCACCAGCAGAGGACAGGGGGGAGAGACCCAGTACTTC. It is translated as CATSRGQGGETQYF.

This clonotype has a handful of counts. A far larger clone is one base from this, pointing to a likely read error. The rearrangement uses TRBV2 and TRBJ1-1; D gene unclear. This CDR3 is 11 amino acids long. Between the trimmed V and J ends, which lost 6 bases and 4 bases, there was a span of 6 bases. CDR1 is SNHLY and CDR2 is FYNNEI in the germline V gene. This CDR3 is CASSLSTEAFF. In nucleotides, the CDR3 is TGTGCCAGCAGCTTAAGCACTGAAGCTTTCTTT.

This clonotype was counted between two and nine times. The junction shows a germline mismatch at one end, possibly a read error. CDR3 sequence reads: CVSSLRTASYNSPLHF. CDR3 coding DNA: TGTGTCAGCAGCCTCCGGACGGCCTCCTATAATTCACCCCTCCACTTT. The chain uses TRBV7-2 and TRBJ1-6; D call uncertain. Germline lookup yields CDR1 SGHTA and CDR2 FQGNSA. The CDR3 has 16 residues.

This clonotype showed up just a few times. The V gene is TRBV19, the J gene TRBJ2-3; D unresolved. CDR3 length: 15 amino acids. Trimming removed 5 bases from V and 3 bases from J, with 15 bases in between. Germline CDR1 LNHDA, CDR2 SQIVND (reference sequence). CDR3 sequence reads: CASSPRRSRTDTQYF. The DNA of the CDR3 is TGTGCCAGTAGTCCCCGGAGATCGAGGACAGATACGCAGTATTTT.

This clonotype was detected a few times. The genes are TRBV9 and TRBJ1-5, with 9 nucleotides matching TRBD1. The CDR3 extends over 15 amino acids. The J segment lost 3 bases and the V segment lost 4 bases, leaving 5 bases of the junction unmatched. Germline values: CDR1 SGDLS, CDR2 YYNGEE. The CDR3 loop is CASSLGQGPNQPQHF. Written as DNA, the CDR3 is TGTGCCAGCAGCCTGGGACAGGGCCCCAATCAGCCCCAGCATTTT. Using reference TRBV9 and TRBJ1-5 for the parts outside the CDR3, the full variable domain is DSGVTQTPKHLITATGQRVTLRCSPRSGDLSVYWYQQSLDQGLQFLIQYYNGEERAKGNILERFSAQQFPDLHSELNLSSLELGDSALYFCASSLGQGPNQPQHFGDGTRLSIL.

This clonotype has at least ten counts. The CDR3, as DNA: TGTGCCAGCAGTTCATCCCAGGGGGCGGGTGAAAAACTGTTTTTT. Its protein is CASSSSQGAGEKLFF. V usage is TRBV12-3 or TRBV12-4 and J usage is TRBJ1-4; the match to TRBD1 covers 8 bases. V lost 4 bases to trimming and J lost 7 bases; unmatched junction nucleotides: 8. The CDR3 is made up of 15 amino acids.

This clonotype was detected many times. V usage is TRBV27 and J usage is TRBJ2-7; no firm D call. The V gene's germline CDR1 is MNHEY and CDR2 SMNVEV (reference sequence). The CDR3 sequence is 13 residues long. V was trimmed by 3 bases and J by 0 bases, leaving 6 bases between them. The CDR3 DNA reads as TGTGCCAGCAGTTTCTACAACTCCTACGAGCAGTACTTC. Translated, it gives CASSFYNSYEQYF.

In this sample, this clonotype turned up many times. V usage is TRBV20-1 and J usage is TRBJ1-5, with 7 bases lining up with TRBD1. The J segment lost 6 bases and the V segment lost 0 bases, leaving 8 bases of the junction unmatched. Germline loops: CDR1 DFQATT, CDR2 SNEGSKA (reference sequence). The CDR3 is 15 residues long. Written as DNA, the CDR3 is TGCAGTGCTAGAGAAGGGGGACAGCTCGGTCAGCCCCAGCATTTT. It specifies CSAREGGQLGQPQHF.

The sample holds many counts of this clonotype. V is TRBV7-9 and J is TRBJ2-6; D is unresolved. Germline V gene lookup returns CDR1 SEHNR and CDR2 FQNEAQ (reference sequence). The CDR3 loop spans 17 amino acids. Trimming shortened V by 0 bases and J by 0 bases, and 9 bases separated the two germline ends. CDR3 residues: CASSLARQSSGANVLTF. The CDR3 DNA reads TGTGCCAGCAGCTTAGCGCGGCAGAGCTCTGGGGCCAACGTCCTGACTTTC.

This clonotype appeared many times. The chain combines TRBV24-1 with TRBJ2-5, with unresolved D. The germline CDR1 and CDR2 sequences are KGHDR and SFDVKD. Trimming took 1 base from V and 5 from J, leaving 4 bases between them. The CDR3 covers 12 residues. The CDR3 protein is CATSDFGETQYF. The CDR3 DNA is TGTGCCACCAGTGATTTTGGGGAGACCCAGTACTTC.

This clonotype was recorded many times. J is TRBJ2-7 and V is TRBV20-1; tentatively, D is TRBD1 (6 bases). Germline-derived CDR1 and CDR2 are DFQATT and SNEGSKA (reference sequence). There are 13 residues in the CDR3. The V and J ends lost 0 bases and 6 bases respectively, with 12 bases between them. The CDR3 protein is CSARDPGTIEQYF. The CDR3 bases are TGCAGTGCTAGAGATCCCGGGACAATCGAGCAGTACTTC.

The gene calls are TRBV2 and TRBJ2-3; 9 nucleotides align to TRBD2. Losses at the gene ends were 5 bases for V and 4 bases for J; bases not matched to a gene: 10. CDR3 length: 16 amino acids. Germline V CDR1 and CDR2: SNHLY, FYNNEI. The CDR3 DNA follows: TGTGCCAGCAGTACAGGGTGGACTAGCGTGGCAGATACGCAGTATTTT. It translates to CASSTGWTSVADTQYF.